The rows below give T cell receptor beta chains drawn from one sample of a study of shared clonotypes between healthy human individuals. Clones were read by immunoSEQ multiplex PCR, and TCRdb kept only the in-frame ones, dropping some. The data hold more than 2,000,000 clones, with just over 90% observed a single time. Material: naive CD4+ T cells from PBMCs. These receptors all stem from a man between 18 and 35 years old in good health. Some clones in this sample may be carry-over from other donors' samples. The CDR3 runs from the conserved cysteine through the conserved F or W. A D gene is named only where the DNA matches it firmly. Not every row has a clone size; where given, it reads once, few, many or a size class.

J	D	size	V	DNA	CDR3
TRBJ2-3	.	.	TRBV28	TGTGCCAGCAGTCCAGGACACAGCACAGATACGCAGTATTTT	CASSPGHSTDTQYF
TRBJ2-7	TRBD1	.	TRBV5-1	TGCGCCAGCAGCCAGGCGGGGACAGGGGGGACCTACTACGAGCAGTACTTC	CASSQAGTGGTYYEQYF
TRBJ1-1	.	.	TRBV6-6	TGTGCCAGCAGTTACTCTACAGGGCCCACTGAAGCTTTCTTT	CASSYSTGPTEAFF
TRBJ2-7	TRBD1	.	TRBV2	TGTGCCAGCACTCGGGACAGATACGAGCAGTACTTC	CASTRDRYEQYF
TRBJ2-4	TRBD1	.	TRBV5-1	TGCGCCAGCAGCCCGGGACAGGGGCTAGCCAAAAACATTCAGTACTTC	CASSPGQGLAKNIQYF
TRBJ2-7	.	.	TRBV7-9	TGTGCCAGCAGCTTAAGCTTTTACGAGCAGTACTTC	CASSLSFYEQYF
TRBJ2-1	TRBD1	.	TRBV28	TGTGCCAGCAGTTTAGCTACGACAGGGGTCAATGAGCAGTTCTTC	CASSLATTGVNEQFF
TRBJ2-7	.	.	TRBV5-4	TGTGCCAGCAGCTTACTGAGTGCGGATCAGTACTTC	CASSLLSADQYF
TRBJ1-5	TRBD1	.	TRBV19	TGTGCCAGTAGTATGACAGGGGGTTATCAGCCCCAGCATTTT	CASSMTGGYQPQHF
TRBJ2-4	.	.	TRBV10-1	TGCGCCAGCCAGGGCATATATCGCAACATTCAGTACTTC	CASQGIYRNIQYF
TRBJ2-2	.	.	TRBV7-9	TGTGCCAGCGACGGGACCTACGGGGAGCTGTTTTTT	CASDGTYGELFF
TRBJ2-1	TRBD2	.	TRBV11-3	TGTGCCAGCAGCAGCACGGGACTAGCGGGAGTTCAGGAGCAGTTCTTC	CASSSTGLAGVQEQFF
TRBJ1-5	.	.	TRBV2	TGTGCCAGCAGCCTTGAGGGGGGGGGCAATCAGCCCCAGCATTTT	CASSLEGGGNQPQHF
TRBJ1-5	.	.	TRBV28	TGTGCCAGCAGCCTGGACAGTTTATGGGGTTCGGTTCGTCCCCAGCATTTT	CASSLDSLWGSVRPQHF
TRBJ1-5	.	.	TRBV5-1	TGCGCCAGCAGCTTGGTTCCGGGGGCTTTGGGTCAGCCCCAGCATTTT	CASSLVPGALGQPQHF
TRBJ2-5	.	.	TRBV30	TGTGCCTGGGCCGAGGAGACCCAGTACTTC	CAWAEETQYF
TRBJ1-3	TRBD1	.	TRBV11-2	TGTGCCAGCAGCCACAGATCACAGGGGGCTTATGGAAACACCATATATTTT	CASSHRSQGAYGNTIYF
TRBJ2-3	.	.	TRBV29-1	TGCAGCGTTGAAGTGACACCCAGCACAGATACGCAGTATTTT	CSVEVTPSTDTQYF
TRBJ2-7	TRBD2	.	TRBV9	TGTGCCAGCAGCGTAGCCGCTAGCGGGCTACTATACGAGCAGTACTTC	CASSVAASGLLYEQYF
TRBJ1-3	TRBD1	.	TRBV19	TGTGCCAGTAGTGTTTACAGGGGCACTGGAAACACCATATATTTT	CASSVYRGTGNTIYF
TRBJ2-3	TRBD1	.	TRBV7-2	TGTGCCAGCGGGACAGTTCCCCACACAGATACGCAGTATTTT	CASGTVPHTDTQYF
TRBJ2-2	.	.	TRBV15	TGTGCCACCAGCAAACCGTCACAGGGAATAACCGGGGAGCTGTTTTTT	CATSKPSQGITGELFF
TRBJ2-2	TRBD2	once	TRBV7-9	TGTGCCAGCAGCATCGGGACTAGCGGGAGTTTTGGGGAGCTGTTTTTT	CASSIGTSGSFGELFF
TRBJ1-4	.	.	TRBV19	TGTGCCAGTAGTCTCCCGGACACTAGTAATGAAAAACTGTTTTTT	CASSLPDTSNEKLFF
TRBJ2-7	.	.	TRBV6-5	TGTGCCAGCAGCAACCCACAGGACAGCTCCTACGAGCAGTACTTC	CASSNPQDSSYEQYF
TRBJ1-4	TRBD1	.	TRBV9	TGTGCCAGCAGCGTTCAGGGGGGAGGCGAAAAACTGTTTTTT	CASSVQGGGEKLFF
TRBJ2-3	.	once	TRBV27	TGTGCCAGCAGTTCCCGGATCCGGACCACGCTTCCTAGCACAGATACGCAGTATTTT	CASSSRIRTTLPSTDTQYF
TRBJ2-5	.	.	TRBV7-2	TGTGCCAGCAGCTTTAATTCGGGGCAATCTTGGGAGACCCAGTACTTC	CASSFNSGQSWETQYF
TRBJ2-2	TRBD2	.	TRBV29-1	TGCAGCGCCCGTTTAAGCGGGAGACAAACCGGGGAGCTGTTTTTT	CSARLSGRQTGELFF
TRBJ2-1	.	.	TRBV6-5	TGTGCCAGCTCTCAGGGGCGGGGGTACAATGAGCAGTTCTTC	CASSQGRGYNEQFF
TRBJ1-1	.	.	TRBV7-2	TGTGCCAGCAGCTTAGTGGAGGTGGGGAACACTGAAGCTTTCTTT	CASSLVEVGNTEAFF
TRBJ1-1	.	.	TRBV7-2	TGTGCCAGCAACCACGGGGGCCGCCCTCTGACCAACACTGAAGCTTTCTTT	CASNHGGRPLTNTEAFF
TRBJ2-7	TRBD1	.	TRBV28	TGTGCCAGCAGTGTGACAGGGGCTTCCCACGAGCAGTACTTC	CASSVTGASHEQYF
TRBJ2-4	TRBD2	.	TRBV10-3	TGTGCCATCAGTGTTGCGGGGGGCAAAAACATTCAGTACTTC	CAISVAGGKNIQYF
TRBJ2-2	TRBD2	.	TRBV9	TGTGCCAGCAGCGTTCAGGGACTAGCGTCTAACGGGGAGCTGTTTTTT	CASSVQGLASNGELFF
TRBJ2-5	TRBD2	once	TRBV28	TGTGCCAGCACCCCTGGCGGTTGGGGGGGGGAGACCCAGTACTTC	CASTPGGWGGETQYF
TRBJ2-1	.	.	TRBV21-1	TGTGCCAGCAACCTTATGGGGAGCTCCTACAATGAGCAGTTCTTC	CASNLMGSSYNEQFF
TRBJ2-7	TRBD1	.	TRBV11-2	TGTGCCAGCAGCTCGGACAGGGGCTACGAGCAGTACTTC	CASSSDRGYEQYF
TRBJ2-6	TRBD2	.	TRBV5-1	TGCGCCAGCTGCCTAGCGGGAGGGCCCCAGTTGGCCAACGTCCTGACTTTC	CASCLAGGPQLANVLTF
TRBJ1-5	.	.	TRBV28	TGTGCCAGCAGCTGGCCGGGGGGGCATCAGCCCCAGCATTTT	CASSWPGGHQPQHF
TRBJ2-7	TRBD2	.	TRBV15	TGTGCCACCAGCGCCCGGGTGACCGGGACTAGTGGCGAGCAGTACTTC	CATSARVTGTSGEQYF
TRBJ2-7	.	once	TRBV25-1	TGTGCCAGCAGTGAAATACTAGCCCGAGACGAGCAGTACTTC	CASSEILARDEQYF